The subject of this entry is one TCR beta chain. CDR3 length: 13 amino acids. The germline gives CDR1 SGHRS, CDR2 YFSETQ. The ends were cut back, 6 bases at V and 4 bases at J, with 11 bases in the middle. The assay was immunoSEQ multiplex PCR, and TCRdb's table has in-frame clones only and misses some. Of around 69,000 clones in the sample, approximately 86% were seen once. The sample comes from a study of technical replicates of blood from a handful of donors. This clonotype originated in a human donor in good health. Some clones in this sample may be carry-over from other donors' samples. The sample taken for sequencing was PBMCs. The rearrangement uses TRBV5-1 and TRBJ2-1; no firm D call. The CDR3 sequence is CASTMENYNEQFF. DNA for the CDR3: TGCGCCAGCACCATGGAGAATTACAATGAGCAGTTCTTC.